These 17 T cell receptor beta chains were sequenced from one sample in a study of post-analysis software for immune sequencing data. TCR beta libraries were prepared from cDNA with unique molecular identifiers. TCRdb independently ran MiXCR on the PCR reads; one entry per CDR3 protein. The sample includes some 160,000 distinct CDR3 sequences, 30% to 45% of them seen just once. Sequenced material: blood, taken after autologous hematopoietic stem cell transplantation. These receptors were obtained from a girl between 5 and 17 years old with multiple sclerosis.

V is TRBV20-1 and J is TRBJ2-3, with D uncertain. V was clipped by 1 base and J by 6 bases, with 8 bases between them. Germline V CDR1 and CDR2: DFQATT, SNEGSKA (reference sequence). CDR3 size: 12 residues. The CDR3 spells CSARVLGDTQYF. CDR3 nucleotides: TGCAGTGCTAGAGTTTTAGGGGATACGCAGTATTTT.

The CDR3 sequence: CSARSGNTIYF. The CDR3 DNA follows: TGCAGTGCTAGGTCGGGAAACACCATATATTTT. V usage is TRBV20-1 and J usage is TRBJ1-3, with D hard to call. V was trimmed by 3 bases and J by 4 bases, leaving 4 bases between them. The germline gives CDR1 DFQATT, CDR2 SNEGSKA (reference sequence). The CDR3 has 11 residues.

The chain recombines TRBV20-1 with TRBJ1-2; TRBD1 agrees at 10 bases. There are 16 residues in the CDR3. Per the germline V gene, CDR1 is DFQATT and CDR2 is SNEGSKA (reference sequence). V shed 5 bases, J shed 2 bases, and the junction held 11 bases outside the gene matches. CDR3 DNA: TGCAGTGCTCCTCATTGGGACAGGGGTTCAAACTATGGCTACACCTTC. It codes for CSAPHWDRGSNYGYTF.

This sequence joins TRBV6-1 and TRBJ2-1; 9 positions match TRBD1. Per germline, CDR1 MNHNS and CDR2 SASEGT. The junction had 2 bases not matched to a gene; V was cut back by 3 bases and J by 8 bases. The CDR3 is made up of 13 amino acids. The CDR3 DNA reads TGTGCCAGCAGTGACACAGGGGGCTATGAGCAGTTCTTC. Translation gives CASSDTGGYEQFF.

V and J are TRBV5-4 and TRBJ2-1; no firm D call. V shed 3 bases and J shed 1 base, with 17 bases lying between them. The germline CDR1 and CDR2 sequences are SGHNT and YYREEE (reference sequence). The CDR3 has 17 residues. The CDR3, as DNA: TGTGCCAGCAGCTATCTAGTGGGCAAGCTATCCTACAATGAGCAGTTCTTC. This sequence encodes CASSYLVGKLSYNEQFF.

This clonotype was picked up one time. The rearrangement uses TRBV27 and TRBJ1-5; 10 nucleotides match TRBD1. The ends lost 5 bases at V and 7 bases at J; junction bases unmatched: 14. Germline V gene lookup returns CDR1 MNHEY and CDR2 SMNVEV (reference sequence). The CDR3 is 17 amino acids. The CDR3 sequence is CASSTLRDRGKGQPQHF. CDR3 nucleotide sequence: TGTGCCAGCAGTACCCTCCGGGACAGGGGTAAGGGGCAGCCCCAGCATTTT.

The CDR3 reads CASSGLGDRGLRNYGYTF. The CDR3 region has the DNA TGTGCCAGCAGTGGCCTGGGGGACAGGGGTTTAAGGAACTATGGCTACACCTTC. The V call is TRBV6-1, the J call TRBJ1-2, with 10 bases aligning to TRBD1. The CDR3 has 18 amino acids. Germline V lookup: CDR1 MNHNS, CDR2 SASEGT. J gave up 2 bases and V 4 bases, and 13 bases lay outside the gene matches.

Many counts were recorded for this clonotype. V and J are TRBV29-1 and TRBJ2-7; D is unresolved. Germline V gives CDR1 SQVTM, CDR2 ANQGSEA. This CDR3 comprises 14 residues. The V gene lost 2 bases and the J gene lost 2 bases, with 13 bases spanning the gap. The CDR3 sequence is CSVELQTVPYEQYF. Written as DNA, the CDR3 is TGCAGCGTTGAACTTCAGACGGTTCCCTACGAGCAGTACTTC.

The chain employs TRBV29-1 and TRBJ1-5; the match to TRBD1 covers 7 bases. After removal of 4 bases from V and 7 bases from J, the junction contained 7 bases not matched to a gene. The CDR3 is 13 amino acids. Germline V CDR1 and CDR2: SQVTM, ANQGSEA. CDR3 sequence (DNA): TGCAGCGTTGTGGAGTTACAGGGGCAGCCCCAGCATTTT. Its protein is CSVVELQGQPQHF.

The J gene is TRBJ2-7, the V gene TRBV29-1; TRBD1 or TRBD2 may be the D gene (6 bases each). V lost 4 bases and J lost 6, with 16 bases in between. Germline-derived CDR1 and CDR2 are SQVTM and ANQGSEA. This CDR3 is built from 13 residues. The DNA for the CDR3 is TGCAGCGTTGTTGGGGGGCGCGTCGGCGAGCAGTACTTC. Translated: CSVVGGRVGEQYF.

This chain connects TRBV7-2 to TRBJ2-1; D is possibly TRBD2 (5 bases). This CDR3 contains 15 residues. Trimming shortened V by 1 base and J by 6 bases, and 13 bases separated the two germline ends. The germline V gene has CDR1 SGHTA and CDR2 FQGNSA. The CDR3 reads CASSLGSGLGNEQFF. Here the CDR3 DNA reads TGTGCCAGCAGCTTAGGGAGCGGTTTGGGCAATGAGCAGTTCTTC.

The J gene is TRBJ2-3, the V gene TRBV19; no clear D gene. The CDR3 has 17 residues. V lost 3 bases and J 2 bases, leaving 18 bases between the germline ends. CDR1 is LNHDA and CDR2 is SQIVND in the germline V gene (reference sequence). The CDR3 nucleotides are TGTGCCAGTAGTATCGGTTCGGGCTCGCCCTTCACAGATACGCAGTATTTT. As protein: CASSIGSGSPFTDTQYF.

This clonotype occurred once. The chain combines TRBV7-8 with TRBJ2-7; TRBD1 is a possible D gene (6 bases). Trimming left V 5 bases short and J 6 bases short, with 17 bases between. CDR1 and CDR2 from the germline V gene are SGHVS and FQNEAQ. This CDR3 is 14 amino acids long. CDR3 coding DNA: TGTGCCAGCAGCACATCGATGGGGGCCCGCGAGCAGTACTTC. Amino acid sequence: CASSTSMGAREQYF.

The chain has TRBV20-1 and TRBJ1-1, with 9 bases lining up with TRBD1. The V gene end was trimmed by 6 bases and the J gene end by 6 bases; junction bases not matched to a gene: 14. CDR3 length equals 15 residues. The germline V gene encodes CDR1 DFQATT and CDR2 SNEGSKA (reference sequence). CDR3 sequence (DNA): TGCAGTGCCCTTAAGCACAGGGGGCTAAACCCTGAAGCTTTCTTT. Residues: CSALKHRGLNPEAFF.

The chain carries TRBV29-1 and TRBJ1-2, with D unclear. V gave up 4 bases and J gave up 6 bases, with 12 bases separating them. The CDR3 totals 12 residues. Germline assignment: CDR1 SQVTM and CDR2 ANQGSEA. CDR3 bases: TGCAGCGTTGTGAACGGCTACGATGGCTACACCTTC. Translated, it gives CSVVNGYDGYTF. Using reference TRBV29-1 and TRBJ1-2 for the parts outside the CDR3, the full variable domain is SAVISQKPSRDICQRGTSLTIQCQVDSQVTMMFWYRQQPGQSLTLIATANQGSEATYESGFVIDKFPISRPNLTFSTLTVSNMSPEDSSIYLCSVVNGYDGYTFGSGTRLTVV.

The V call is TRBV5-1, the J call TRBJ2-3, with D unclear. Trimming removed 5 bases from V and 4 bases from J, with 11 bases in between. The CDR3 is made up of 13 amino acids. CDR1 and CDR2 from the germline V gene are SGHRS and YFSETQ. The CDR3 here is CASRPDVADTQYF. The CDR3 DNA sequence: TGCGCCAGCAGGCCCGACGTGGCAGATACGCAGTATTTT.

This clonotype was detected ten times or more. The V call is TRBV5-1, the J call TRBJ1-2; TRBD1 aligns across 7 bases. This CDR3 comprises 18 residues. The germline V gene has CDR1 SGHRS and CDR2 YFSETQ. With V trimmed by 0 bases and J by 4 bases, 15 bases remained unmatched. In DNA form, the CDR3 reads TGCGCCAGCAGCTTGGACCCGCGGACAGGCCAAGAAGGCTATGGCTACACCTTC. Its translation: CASSLDPRTGQEGYGYTF. The full variable domain, rest sourced from reference TRBV5-1 and TRBJ1-2, is KAGVTQTPRYLIKTRGQQVTLSCSPISGHRSVSWYQQTPGQGLQFLFEYFSETQRNKGNFPGRFSGRQFSNSRSEMNVSTLELGDSALYLCASSLDPRTGQEGYGYTFGSGTRLTVV.